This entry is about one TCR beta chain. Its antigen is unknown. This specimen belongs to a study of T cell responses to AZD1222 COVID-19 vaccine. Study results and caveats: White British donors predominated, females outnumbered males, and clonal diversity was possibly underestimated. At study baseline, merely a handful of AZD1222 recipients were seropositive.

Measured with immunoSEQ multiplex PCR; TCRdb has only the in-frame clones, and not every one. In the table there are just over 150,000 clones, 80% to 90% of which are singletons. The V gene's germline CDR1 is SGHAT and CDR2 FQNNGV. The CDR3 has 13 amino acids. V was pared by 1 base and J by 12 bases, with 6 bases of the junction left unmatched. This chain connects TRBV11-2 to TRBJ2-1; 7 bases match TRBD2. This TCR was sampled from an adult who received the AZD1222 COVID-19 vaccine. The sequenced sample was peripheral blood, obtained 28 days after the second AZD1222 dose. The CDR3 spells CASSLAGRGGQFF. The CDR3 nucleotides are TGTGCCAGCAGCTTAGCTGGGCGCGGGGGGCAGTTCTTC.